This paragraph reports one TCR beta chain. The data stem from a study of shared clonotypes between healthy human individuals. The protocol was immunoSEQ multiplex PCR, while the TCRdb copy is restricted to in-frame clones and leaves out a portion. The sample carries about 2 million clones, about 95% recorded once. It was CD45RO-negative cells, positively selected for CCR7, that made up naive CD8 cells, with terminally differentiated effector memory CD45RA+ cells excluded. The CDR3 spans 19 residues. Sequencing used naive CD8+ T cells sorted from blood. The TCR originated in a man between 18 and 35 years old in good health. The V gene is TRBV1, the J gene TRBJ2-1; the table assigns TRBD2, which was not confirmed against the DNA. TRBV1 is a known pseudogene. CDR3 nucleotide sequence: TGCACCAGCAGCCAAGACGGGTTTAGGAGCGGGAGGGTCGGAAATGAGCAGTTCTTC. Amino acid sequence: CTSSQDGFRSGRVGNEQFF.